The 17 T cell receptor beta chains below were found in one sample sequenced in a study of T cells in Graves' hyperthyroidism and ophthalmopathy. TCR beta CDR3 regions were amplified from RNA. HTBI primers were the set used in a first-round RT-PCR of the TCR CDR3. TCRdb passed the multiplex PCR reads through MiXCR, listing each CDR3 protein once. The profile shows roughly 580,000 distinct CDR3 sequences, about 15% of them singletons. The sequenced material came from blood. These receptors were obtained from a woman in her 30s with Graves' hyperthyroidism that later progressed to Graves' ophthalmopathy.

Regarding this clonotype: A read error is possible here, since a much larger clone lies one base away. The rearrangement uses TRBV27 and TRBJ1-2; TRBD1 is a possible D gene (6 bases). Germline lookup yields CDR1 MNHEY and CDR2 SMNVEV (reference sequence). The V gene lost 6 bases and the J gene lost 10 bases, with 12 bases spanning the gap. CDR3 length: 11 residues. The CDR3 DNA follows: TGTGCCAGCAGATACAGGGATGACTACACCTTC. It translates to CASRYRDDYTF.

This clonotype was observed at least ten times. The genes are TRBV12-5 and TRBJ2-3; a possible D gene is TRBD2 (6 bases). Germline lookup yields CDR1 LGHNT and CDR2 FRNRAP. The CDR3 has 17 amino acids. Trimming stripped 0 bases from V and 5 bases from J, with 18 bases between. CDR3 residues: CASGLVLASVGGDTQYF. CDR3 coding DNA: TGTGCTAGTGGTTTGGTACTCGCTAGCGTGGGGGGAGATACGCAGTATTTT.

This clonotype was seen many times. The rearrangement uses TRBV28 and TRBJ2-7; 7 bases fit TRBD1. The J segment lost 0 bases and the V segment lost 5 bases, leaving 7 bases of the junction unmatched. The CDR3 totals 15 residues. The germline V gene has CDR1 MDHEN and CDR2 SYDVKM. The CDR3 DNA reads as TGTGCCAGCAGTATTACCGGGACAGTCTCCTACGAGCAGTACTTC. Its protein product is CASSITGTVSYEQYF.

This clonotype was detected only a few times. The chain links TRBV4-1 to TRBJ1-5; D perhaps matches TRBD1 (5 bases). V was pared by 1 base and J by 6 bases, with 13 bases between. The CDR3 is made up of 15 amino acids. In germline, CDR1 is MGHRA, CDR2 YSYEKL. The CDR3 spells CASSQASRVGQPQHF. The CDR3 DNA sequence: TGCGCCAGCAGCCAAGCTTCCAGGGTGGGTCAGCCCCAGCATTTT.

The chain recombines TRBV4-1 with TRBJ2-7; the D call may be TRBD1 or TRBD2 (5 bases each). The germline V gene encodes CDR1 MGHRA and CDR2 YSYEKL. V was clipped by 1 base and J by 3 bases, with 16 bases between them. The CDR3 spans 16 residues. Here the CDR3 reads CASSQARGQGFYEQYF. In DNA form, the CDR3 reads TGCGCCAGCAGCCAAGCACGAGGGCAGGGATTCTACGAGCAGTACTTC.

This clonotype came up many times. CDR3 protein: CASSPPTGPYEQYF. The CDR3 bases are TGTGCCAGCTCACCACCTACAGGGCCCTACGAGCAGTACTTC. The chain uses TRBV18 and TRBJ2-7, with D perhaps TRBD1 (6 bases). Between the trimmed V and J ends, which lost 0 bases and 2 bases, there was a span of 8 bases. There are 14 residues in the CDR3. Germline-derived CDR1 and CDR2 are KGHSH and LQKENI.

This clonotype was detected ten times or more. The chain combines TRBV7-2 with TRBJ1-2; D uncertain. Trimming shortened V by 1 base and J by 3 bases, and 9 bases separated the two germline ends. The CDR3 sequence is 14 residues long. Germline loops: CDR1 SGHTA, CDR2 FQGNSA. The CDR3 DNA is TGTGCCAGCAGCTTAGTAGGGATCGACTATGGCTACACCTTC. Protein: CASSLVGIDYGYTF.

This clonotype was picked up many times. This chain links TRBV29-1 with TRBJ2-4, with D possibly TRBD2 on 5 matching bases. The CDR3 runs to 13 residues. V was trimmed by 3 bases and J by 4 bases, leaving 10 bases between them. The germline CDR1 and CDR2 sequences are SQVTM and ANQGSEA. CDR3 sequence (DNA): TGCAGCGTTGAGGACGGGGTTAAAAACATTCAGTACTTC. This codes for CSVEDGVKNIQYF.

Notes on this clonotype: One base away lies a much larger clone, so this may be a sequencing read error. The V and J genes are TRBV5-1 and TRBJ2-1; D could derive from TRBD1 or TRBD2 (7 bases each). The germline V gene has CDR1 SGHRS and CDR2 YFSETQ. This CDR3 has 13 amino acids. The V and J ends lost 1 base and 9 bases respectively, with 11 bases between them. The CDR3 region has the DNA TGCGCCAGCAGCTTGTCAGGGGGGGGTGAGCAGTTCTTC. Its translation is CASSLSGGGEQFF.

The sample holds a few counts of this clonotype. This chain uses TRBV20-1 with TRBJ2-1; no clear D gene. The CDR3 is 14 amino acids. The germline gives CDR1 DFQATT, CDR2 SNEGSKA (reference sequence). Between the trimmed V and J ends, which lost 3 bases and 6 bases, there was a span of 15 bases. The CDR3 region is CSASRLVFSNEQFF. CDR3 DNA: TGCAGTGCTAGTCGTCTAGTCTTCTCCAATGAGCAGTTCTTC.

This clonotype was observed many times. The chain recombines TRBV4-2 with TRBJ1-1; D remains unclear. This CDR3 comprises 13 residues. Germline lookup yields CDR1 LGHNA and CDR2 YNFKEQ. The ends were cut back, 8 bases at V and 5 bases at J, with 15 bases in the middle. Here the CDR3 reads CASSQGGRTEAFF. CDR3 nucleotides: TGTGCCAGCTCGCAAGGAGGAAGGACTGAAGCTTTCTTT.

This clonotype came up many times. The V and J genes are TRBV25-1 and TRBJ2-5; a possible D gene is TRBD2 (5 bases). The CDR3 length is 17 residues. Germline loops: CDR1 MGHDK, CDR2 SYGVNS. Trimming cost V 7 bases and J 0 bases, with 21 bases left between them. Written as DNA, the CDR3 is TGTGCCAGCACTCCCCGACTGAGTGGGGAGTACCAAGAGACCCAGTACTTC. Its protein product is CASTPRLSGEYQETQYF.

The rearrangement uses TRBV6-1 and TRBJ2-7, with 9 bases aligning to TRBD1. The CDR3 is 16 residues long. Germline trimming cut 7 bases from V and 1 base from J; bases unmatched to any gene: 11. Germline V gene data show CDR1 as MNHNS and CDR2 as SASEGT. The DNA for the CDR3 is TGTGCCAGCACTCCCCCCCCCGGGACAGGGTCCTACGAGCAGTACTTC. Its protein is CASTPPPGTGSYEQYF.

The table lists this clonotype with many counts. The rearrangement uses TRBV19 and TRBJ1-4; 8 nucleotides agree with TRBD1. J lost 7 bases, V lost 3 bases, and 7 bases had no gene match. CDR1 is LNHDA, CDR2 SQIVND, per germline (reference sequence). The CDR3 is made up of 15 amino acids. The CDR3 DNA is TGTGCCAGTAGTATGGACAGGGCGGGAAGTGAAAAACTGTTTTTT. This encodes CASSMDRAGSEKLFF.

A remark on this clonotype: This may be a read error, as it is one base from a much larger clone. The rearrangement joins TRBV3-1 to TRBJ1-2; 7 nucleotides match TRBD1. The CDR3 is made up of 14 amino acids. CDR1 LGHDT and CDR2 YNNKEL come from the germline V gene (reference sequence). The CDR3 sequence is CASSQDWDRRGHTF. CDR3 sequence (DNA): TGTGCCAGCAGCCAAGATTGGGACAGACGTGGCCACACCTTC.

This clonotype was picked up many times. The chain recombines TRBV7-3 with TRBJ2-1, with 9 bases aligning to TRBD2. This CDR3 has 15 amino acids. CDR1 and CDR2 from the germline V gene are SGHTA and FQGTGA. Losses at the gene ends were 5 bases for V and 1 base for J; bases not matched to a gene: 3. CDR3 sequence: CASSPTSGSYNEQFF. The CDR3 DNA reads TGTGCCAGCAGCCCGACTAGCGGTTCCTACAATGAGCAGTTCTTC.

This clonotype has at least ten counts. The CDR3: CASSQEGGGRNEQFF. The CDR3 DNA sequence: TGCGCCAGCAGCCAAGAGGGCGGCGGGAGAAATGAGCAGTTCTTC. V is TRBV4-3 and J is TRBJ2-1; 7 bases fit TRBD2. The germline V gene has CDR1 LGHNA and CDR2 YSLEER. The V gene end was trimmed by 0 bases and the J gene end by 7 bases; junction bases not matched to a gene: 6. CDR3 length: 15 amino acids.